This TCR beta chain was recorded in a study of cytomegalovirus exposure and HLA in healthy donors. Study observations and caveats: HLA alleles showed associations with some 17,000 TCR beta sequences in a later analysis, at a 0.05 false discovery rate. In presence/absence analyses, roughly uniform sequencing depth across donors was assumed. The study put 150 to 200 TCR beta chains on its list as cytomegalovirus-associated. According to reports, the classifier identified cytomegalovirus status with high specificity and sensitivity.

PCR used 60 Vbeta primers and 13 Jbeta primers. Profiling relied on immunoSEQ multiplex PCR, and the TCRdb table lists in-frame clones only, not all of them. Of tens of thousands of clones listed, about 82% are singletons. As regards this clone: What it binds is unknown.

Germline lookup yields CDR1 SQVTM and CDR2 ANQGSEA. The CDR3 length is 16 residues. J was trimmed by 0 bases and V by 0 bases; bases with no gene match: 2. The chain joins TRBV29-1 to TRBJ2-6; 7 nucleotides agree with TRBD1. The sequence derives from a woman aged 25 to 45 in good health and CMV-seronegative. The sample taken for sequencing was PBMCs. CDR3 region: CSVEEGQPSGANVLTF. The CDR3 DNA reads as TGCAGCGTTGAAGAGGGACAGCCCTCTGGGGCCAACGTCCTGACTTTC.